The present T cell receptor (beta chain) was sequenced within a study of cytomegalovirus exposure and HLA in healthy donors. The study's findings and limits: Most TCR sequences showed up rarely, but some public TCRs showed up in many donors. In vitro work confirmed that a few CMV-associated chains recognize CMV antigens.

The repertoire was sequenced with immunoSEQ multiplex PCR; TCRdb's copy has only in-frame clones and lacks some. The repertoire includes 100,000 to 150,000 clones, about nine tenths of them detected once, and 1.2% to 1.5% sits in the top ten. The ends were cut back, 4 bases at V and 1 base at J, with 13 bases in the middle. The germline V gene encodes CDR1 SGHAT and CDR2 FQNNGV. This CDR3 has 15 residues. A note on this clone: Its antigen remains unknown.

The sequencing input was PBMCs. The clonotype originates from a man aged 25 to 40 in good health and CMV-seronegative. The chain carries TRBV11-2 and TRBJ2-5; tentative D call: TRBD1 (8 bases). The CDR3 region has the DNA TGTGCCAGCAGCTCCAACAGGGGGGGCCAAGAGACCCAGTACTTC. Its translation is CASSSNRGGQETQYF.